The source of this TCR beta chain is a study of blood T cells in healthy people across ages. The study, taken as a whole, reports: The diversity estimates, figures obtained from one million T cells, were considered underestimates. Naive T cell percentage showed a strong correlation with TCR beta diversity.

The V gene end was trimmed by 5 bases and the J gene end by 5 bases; junction bases not matched to a gene: 16. Germline values: CDR1 SGHAT, CDR2 FQNNGV. The CDR3 loop spans 19 amino acids. Together with a sample-barcoded 5' primer, a J-beta primer mix was included in a second PCR lasting about 6 to 12 cycles. One entry per CDR3 protein, called by TCRdb with MiXCR from the 5' RACE reads. The top ten clones hold 20% to 25% of a sample with fewer than 900,000 distinct CDR3 sequences, about 40% of them seen once. Concerning this clonotype itself: The antigen is undetermined.

The chain combines TRBV11-2 with TRBJ2-1, with 12 positions matching TRBD2. The sequence came from an older woman in good health. Material: blood. The CDR3 here is CASSTGKTSGGEYHNEQFF. In DNA form, the CDR3 reads TGTGCCAGCAGCACAGGAAAGACTAGCGGGGGAGAATACCACAATGAGCAGTTCTTC.